The 4 T cell receptor beta chains below come from one sample, sequenced in a study of cytomegalovirus exposure and HLA in healthy donors. With 60 Vbeta and 13 Jbeta primers, the PCR was carried out. Libraries were prepared by immunoSEQ multiplex PCR; TCRdb keeps only in-frame clonotypes and omits some of them. The top ten hold 3% to 4.5% of the sample, which has about 110,000 clones, approximately 79% seen once. The sequenced material came from PBMCs. The source is a man in his fifties or sixties in good health and CMV-seronegative.

The chain employs TRBV6-5 and TRBJ2-3; D is ambiguous. V was pared by 6 bases and J by 6 bases, with 13 bases between. CDR3 length: 13 amino acids. CDR1 and CDR2 (germline): MNHEY, SVGAGI. CDR3 amino acids: CASSSRWADTQYF. The CDR3 nucleotides read TGTGCCAGCAGCTCACGGTGGGCGGATACGCAGTATTTT.

V usage is TRBV27 and J usage is TRBJ2-5; TRBD1 might be the D (5 bases). The J call is in doubt because the DNA end fits TRBJ2-7 better. The CDR3 sequence is 16 residues long. CDR1 and CDR2 (germline): MNHEY, SMNVEV (reference sequence). Here the CDR3 reads CASSLVPSTAPYEQYF. The CDR3 nucleotides are TGTGCCAGCAGTTTAGTGCCCTCGACAGCCCCCTACGAGCAGTACTTC.

The chain employs TRBV2 and TRBJ2-5, with 8 bases lining up with TRBD2. V lost 6 bases to trimming and J lost 4 bases; unmatched junction nucleotides: 7. Germline V gene sequence: CDR1 SNHLY, CDR2 FYNNEI. CDR3 length equals 14 residues. CDR3 protein: CASSRLGGVETQYF. CDR3 DNA: TGTGCCAGCAGCCGGCTCGGGGGGGTAGAGACCCAGTACTTC.

This clone was observed a single time. CDR3 sequence reads: CASSGDRGGYGYTF. In DNA, the CDR3 is TGCGCCAGCAGCGGGGACAGGGGAGGCTATGGCTACACCTTC. This sequence joins TRBV5-1 and TRBJ1-2; 10 bases agree with TRBD1. The germline CDR1 and CDR2 sequences are SGHRS and YFSETQ. V lost 4 bases to trimming and J lost 4 bases; unmatched junction nucleotides: 4. This CDR3 comprises 14 residues.